One and the same sample provided the 22 T cell receptor beta chains below, sequenced in a study of human T cells and chemical hapten exposure. Documented time point: pre-sensitization, week 0. Treatment indicated: therapeutic diphenylcyclopropenone sensitization with weekly scalp DPC. TCRdb reprocessed the RACE reads with MiXCR, giving one entry per CDR3 protein. The repertoire has roughly 100,000 distinct CDR3 sequences, 10% to 12% of them found once; the top ten carry about 3%. The sample consisted of whole blood, taken in connection with sensitization to the hapten diphenylcyclopropenone (DPC). All receptors derive from an older woman with alopecia areata. Some clones in this sample may be carry-over from other donors' samples.

The genes are TRBV7-6 and TRBJ2-1; no firm D call. Germline assignment: CDR1 SGHVS and CDR2 FNYEAQ. This CDR3 comprises 18 residues. Trimming cost V 4 bases and J 0 bases, with 19 bases left between them. The CDR3 spells CASSSEAAVYRSYNEQFF. The CDR3 DNA follows: TGTGCCAGCAGCTCCGAGGCGGCAGTCTACCGCTCCTACAATGAGCAGTTCTTC.

The table lists this clonotype with a few counts. The chain links TRBV5-1 to TRBJ2-1; TRBD1 or TRBD2 may be the D gene (5 bases each). The CDR3 sequence is 14 residues long. V lost 5 bases to trimming and J lost 2 bases, with 11 bases between them. Germline lookup yields CDR1 SGHRS and CDR2 YFSETQ. CDR3 DNA: TGCGCCAGCAGGGCCGGGACCCCCTACAATGAGCAGTTCTTC. Protein sequence: CASRAGTPYNEQFF. The whole variable domain, filled in from reference TRBV5-1 and TRBJ2-1, reads KAGVTQTPRYLIKTRGQQVTLSCSPISGHRSVSWYQQTPGQGLQFLFEYFSETQRNKGNFPGRFSGRQFSNSRSEMNVSTLELGDSALYLCASRAGTPYNEQFFGPGTRLTVL.

In this sample, this clonotype turned up a few times. This rearrangement joins TRBV30 to TRBJ2-7, with TRBD1 matching 7 bases. CDR1 is GTSNPN, CDR2 SVGIG, per germline (reference sequence). The CDR3 sequence is 14 residues long. The trim removed 4 bases at V and 2 bases at J, leaving 8 bases unmatched. The CDR3 protein is CAWNPTGFPYEQYF. The CDR3 region has the DNA TGTGCCTGGAACCCGACAGGGTTCCCCTACGAGCAGTACTTC.

This clonotype has ten or more counts. The gene calls are TRBV6-2 or TRBV6-3 and TRBJ2-1; TRBD2 matches at 15 bases. CDR3 length: 16 amino acids. From germline, CDR1 is MNHEY and CDR2 SVGEGT. Unmatched junction bases numbered 4, after V lost 6 bases and J lost 4 bases. The CDR3 DNA is TGTGCCAGCAGATCCGGACTAGCGGGGGGGTACAATGAGCAGTTCTTC. It specifies CASRSGLAGGYNEQFF.

This clonotype was detected ten times or more. The V call is TRBV7-6, the J call TRBJ2-2; 9 bases agree with TRBD2. The germline gives CDR1 SGHVS, CDR2 FNYEAQ. V shed 3 bases and J 4 bases; nucleotides not matched to a gene: 9. The CDR3 extends over 17 amino acids. The CDR3 is CASSFFGTSRGTGELFF. The CDR3 region has the DNA TGTGCCAGCAGCTTCTTCGGGACTAGCAGGGGCACCGGGGAGCTGTTTTTT.

This clonotype has at least ten counts. The V and J genes are TRBV5-1 and TRBJ2-7; 9 nucleotides agree with TRBD2. The CDR3 length is 13 residues. The V and J ends lost 5 bases and 2 bases, in that order; junction bases with no gene match: 2. The germline gives CDR1 SGHRS, CDR2 YFSETQ. The CDR3 sequence: CASRVAGAYEQYF. The CDR3 DNA reads as TGCGCCAGCAGGGTAGCGGGGGCCTACGAGCAGTACTTC.

This clonotype showed up just a few times. This chain uses TRBV20-1 with TRBJ2-5; TRBD2 matches 16 bases. The V gene's germline CDR1 is DFQATT and CDR2 SNEGSKA (reference sequence). V was clipped by 0 bases and J by 1 base; unmatched bases: 8. This CDR3 is 19 amino acids long. This CDR3 reads CSARDSGLAGGLSQETQYF. CDR3 DNA sequence: TGCAGTGCTAGAGATTCGGGACTAGCGGGGGGGCTTAGCCAAGAGACCCAGTACTTC.

Ten or more counts support this clonotype. The gene calls are TRBV5-1 and TRBJ1-5; 7 nucleotides match TRBD1. There are 15 residues in the CDR3. Germline assignment: CDR1 SGHRS and CDR2 YFSETQ. V trimming: 4 bases; J trimming: 3 bases; junction bases outside the gene matches: 7. CDR3 DNA sequence: TGCGCCAGCAGCATAACCGGGACAGACAATCAGCCCCAGCATTTT. Protein sequence: CASSITGTDNQPQHF.

The sample holds many counts of this clonotype. J is TRBJ2-2 and V is TRBV20-1; D assignment may be TRBD1 or TRBD2 (7 bases each). This CDR3 has 15 amino acids. The V gene lost 6 bases and the J gene lost 2 bases, with 16 bases spanning the gap. The germline CDR1 and CDR2 sequences are DFQATT and SNEGSKA (reference sequence). The CDR3 coding sequence is TGCAGTGCAACGTCAGGGGGGGGAAACACCGGGGAGCTGTTTTTT. This sequence encodes CSATSGGGNTGELFF.

The genes are TRBV20-1 and TRBJ1-5; D call uncertain. Trimming stripped 3 bases from V and 0 bases from J, with 3 bases between. This CDR3 contains 12 residues. Germline CDR1 reads DFQATT; CDR2 reads SNEGSKA (reference sequence). CDR3 amino acids: CSASNSNQPQHF. In DNA, the CDR3 is TGCAGTGCTAGTAATAGCAATCAGCCCCAGCATTTT.

In its sample, this clonotype was seen many times. This chain links TRBV7-9 with TRBJ2-7; no reliable D call. Trimming stripped 2 bases from V and 5 bases from J, with 13 bases between. CDR3 length: 14 residues. Germline CDR1 and CDR2: SEHNR and FQNEAQ (reference sequence). CDR3 protein: CASSLKWPRDEQYF. The CDR3 DNA sequence: TGTGCCAGCAGCTTAAAGTGGCCCCGGGACGAGCAGTACTTC.

This clonotype has just a few counts. This chain joins TRBV20-1 and TRBJ1-5, with D perhaps TRBD1 (5 bases). This CDR3 comprises 12 residues. V gave up 3 bases and J gave up 4 bases, with 7 bases separating them. The germline V gene encodes CDR1 DFQATT and CDR2 SNEGSKA (reference sequence). The CDR3, as DNA: TGCAGTGCTAGGACAGAAAATCAGCCCCAGCATTTT. Its translation is CSARTENQPQHF.

This chain uses TRBV20-1 with TRBJ1-1; unclear D gene. The germline V gene has CDR1 DFQATT and CDR2 SNEGSKA (reference sequence). V was shortened by 6 bases and J by 0 bases, with 11 bases between the two germline ends. This CDR3 region has 13 residues. The CDR3 region has the DNA TGCAGTGCCCACGGTACCTTGAACACTGAAGCTTTCTTT. Translated: CSAHGTLNTEAFF.

This clonotype was seen more than once but under ten times. CDR3 residues: CASSQQRGGGDTQYF. Written as DNA, the CDR3 is TGTGCCAGCAGCCAACAGCGGGGGGGCGGGGATACGCAGTATTTT. V usage is TRBV4-2 and J usage is TRBJ2-3; TRBD2 agrees at 10 bases. Germline CDR1 LGHNA, CDR2 YNFKEQ. This CDR3 contains 15 residues. V lost 2 bases and J lost 6; bases outside the gene matches: 5.

This clonotype was counted between two and nine times. The V gene is TRBV27, the J gene TRBJ2-3; D perhaps matches TRBD2 (6 bases). Germline lookup yields CDR1 MNHEY and CDR2 SMNVEV (reference sequence). Trimming removed 2 bases at V and 5 bases at J, with 8 bases between. The CDR3 length is 13 residues. The DNA of the CDR3 is TGTGCCAGCAGTTTAGCGGGGCGAGATACGCAGTATTTT. This gives the protein CASSLAGRDTQYF.

For this clonotype: A much more abundant neighbour one base away suggests this may be a read error. This rearrangement joins TRBV11-2 to TRBJ2-1; D is ambiguous. The CDR3 consists of 11 residues. Germline loops: CDR1 SGHAT, CDR2 FQNNGV. The CDR3 protein is CTSKFVGEQFF. In nucleotides, the CDR3 is TGTACCAGCAAGTTTGTCGGTGAGCAGTTCTTC.

This clonotype appeared many times. The genes are TRBV7-2 and TRBJ2-5; D is unresolved. Germline CDR1 and CDR2: SGHTA and FQGNSA. V lost 0 bases and J lost 1, with 3 bases in between. The CDR3 sequence is 13 residues long. In DNA form, the CDR3 reads TGTGCCAGCAGCTTAGCGTTCCAAGAGACCCAGTACTTC. Its protein is CASSLAFQETQYF.

J is TRBJ2-1 and V is TRBV7-2; maybe TRBD2 (5 bases). Germline values: CDR1 SGHTA, CDR2 FQGNSA. The CDR3 has 15 residues. V dropped 7 bases and J dropped 4 bases, with 17 bases sitting between them. Here the CDR3 reads CASTNRARDYNEQFF. Here the CDR3 DNA reads TGTGCCAGCACTAATAGGGCTCGGGATTACAATGAGCAGTTCTTC.

This clonotype showed up just a few times. The rearrangement links TRBV14 to TRBJ2-3; 8 bases are shared with TRBD2. The V and J ends lost 4 bases and 0 bases, in that order; junction bases with no gene match: 3. This CDR3 comprises 15 residues. Germline V lookup: CDR1 SGHDN, CDR2 FVKESK. This CDR3 reads CASSPTSDSTDTQYF. The CDR3, as DNA: TGTGCCAGCAGCCCGACTAGCGATAGCACAGATACGCAGTATTTT.

V usage is TRBV5-1 and J usage is TRBJ2-5, with unresolved D. The germline CDR1 and CDR2 sequences are SGHRS and YFSETQ. The CDR3 runs 12 residues. The ends were cut back, 4 bases at V and 0 bases at J, with 4 bases in the middle. The chain's CDR3 is CASSDNQETQYF. The CDR3 region has the DNA TGCGCCAGCAGCGATAACCAAGAGACCCAGTACTTC.

The chain is built from TRBV6-1 and TRBJ1-5; 7 bases align to TRBD1. Germline-derived CDR1 and CDR2 are MNHNS and SASEGT. Trimming removed 5 bases from V and 6 bases from J; junction bases left unmatched: 10. The CDR3 runs to 15 residues. The CDR3 DNA reads as TGTGCCAGCAGTTCCCAGGGGGGGCAAAGTCAGCCCCAGCATTTT. Protein sequence: CASSSQGGQSQPQHF.

This clonotype was recorded a few times. The V gene is TRBV29-1, the J gene TRBJ1-2, with 8 bases identical to TRBD1. Germline V gives CDR1 SQVTM, CDR2 ANQGSEA. The CDR3 runs to 12 residues. V dropped 7 bases and J dropped 8; count of bases not matched to a gene: 9. DNA for the CDR3: TGCAGCGCGGAGACAGGGGAACGCGGCTACACCTTC. It is translated as CSAETGERGYTF. The complete variable domain, with remaining parts taken from reference TRBV29-1 and TRBJ1-2, reads SAVISQKPSRDICQRGTSLTIQCQVDSQVTMMFWYRQQPGQSLTLIATANQGSEATYESGFVIDKFPISRPNLTFSTLTVSNMSPEDSSIYLCSAETGERGYTFGSGTRLTVV.